These 3 T cell receptor beta chains came from one sample sequenced in a study of CD8 T cells in ankylosing spondylitis (dated by TCRdb to the late 2010s). The library was produced with 5' RACE. The sequencer was an Illumina HiSeq 2500. The public sequencing data were trimmed at Q25 with fastp and processed into clonotypes with MiXCR by TCRdb, which kept only in-frame beta chains. Records with the same CDR3 protein are collapsed into one entry carrying the most frequent genes and DNA. This sample has about 33,000 distinct CDR3 sequences in its table, and approximately 10% of those were observed once. Over 20% of the sample is held by the ten biggest clonotypes. Sequences were obtained from synovial fluid, either unsorted or a sorted T cell fraction (not recorded which). These receptors were taken from a male donor with ankylosing spondylitis.

The V call is TRBV20-1, the J call TRBJ2-5, with TRBD2 as a possible D gene (6 bases). Trimming cost V 3 bases and J 4 bases, with 21 bases left between them. Germline lookup yields CDR1 DFQATT and CDR2 SNEGSKA (reference sequence). This CDR3 region has 16 residues. CDR3 DNA: TGCAGTGCTAGCAATGCGGACTACTCCTTGGGAGAGACCCAGTACTTC. Translation gives CSASNADYSLGETQYF.

This clonotype was seen at least ten times. The V gene is TRBV11-2, the J gene TRBJ1-1; D is uncertain. The length of the CDR3 is 16 residues. Trimming pared 7 bases from V and 1 base from J, leaving 19 bases between. Per germline, CDR1 SGHAT and CDR2 FQNNGV. CDR3 loop: CASTIWRPERNTEAFF. For the CDR3, the DNA is TGTGCCAGCACCATTTGGCGGCCTGAAAGGAACACTGAAGCTTTCTTT.

V gene TRBV11-2 combines with J gene TRBJ2-5, with 8 bases fitting TRBD1. CDR3 size: 14 residues. J was trimmed by 5 bases and V by 5 bases; bases with no gene match: 7. Germline CDR1 reads SGHAT; CDR2 reads FQNNGV. CDR3 loop: CASSPDRGRETQYF. The CDR3 DNA sequence: TGTGCCAGCAGCCCTGACAGGGGCCGGGAGACCCAGTACTTC.